The source of this T cell receptor (beta chain) is a study of blood T cell repertoires in COVID-19. Sequenced by immunoSEQ multiplex PCR; TCRdb stores in-frame clones only, minus some. Of about 99,000 clones detected, 80% to 90% appear once; the ten largest clones hold 4.8%. Germline loops: CDR1 SGHNT, CDR2 YYREEE (reference sequence). The CDR3 length is 15 residues. Trimming took 4 bases from V and 8 from J; bases not matched to a gene: 8. J is TRBJ2-1 and V is TRBV5-4; 11 nucleotides align to TRBD2. The TCR was taken from a man aged 55 to 69 with acute or convalescent COVID-19. Sequences were obtained from peripheral blood. The CDR3 reads CASSATSGAWDEQFF. The CDR3 DNA reads as TGTGCCAGCAGCGCGACTAGCGGGGCCTGGGATGAGCAGTTCTTC.